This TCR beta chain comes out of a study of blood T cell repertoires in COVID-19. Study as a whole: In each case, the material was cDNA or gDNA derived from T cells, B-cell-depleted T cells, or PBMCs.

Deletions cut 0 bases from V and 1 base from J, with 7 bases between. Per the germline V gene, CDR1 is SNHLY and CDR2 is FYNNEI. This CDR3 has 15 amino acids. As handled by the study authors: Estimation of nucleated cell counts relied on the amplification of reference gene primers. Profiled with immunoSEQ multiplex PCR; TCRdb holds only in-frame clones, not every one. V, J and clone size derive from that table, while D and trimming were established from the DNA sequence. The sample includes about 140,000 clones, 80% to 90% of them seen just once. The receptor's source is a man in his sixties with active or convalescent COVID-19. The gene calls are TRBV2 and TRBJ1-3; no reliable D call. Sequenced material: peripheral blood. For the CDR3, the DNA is TGTGCCAGCAGTGAAGCACGAGGATCTGGAAACACCATATATTTT. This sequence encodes CASSEARGSGNTIYF.